This T cell receptor beta chain was sequenced during a study of spatial heterogeneity in lung cancer (dated by TCRdb to between 2019 and 2020). Looking at the study overall: Beta-chain transcripts were consistently detected in greater numbers than alpha-chain transcripts, which likely reflects a higher abundance of beta-chain transcripts. In the raw uncorrected reads, each unique combination of TCR and UMI appeared more than ten times on average. In non-small cell lung cancer, the study quantitatively compared TCR alpha and beta repertoires across several tumor regions, matched nontumor lung, and blood. Nonsynonymous mutation counts, determined by whole-exome sequencing of tumor tissue, were related to features of the TCR repertoire. At surgery, both alpha and beta chains were TCR-sequenced in around 240 tumor regions, 63 to 65 matched nontumor lung samples and just over 55 PBMC samples. Points the paper makes about the study in general: Ubiquitous expanded tumor TCRs were detected in blood more often at tumor resection than at routine follow-up. Additional single-cell paired TCR alpha and beta sequencing was considered necessary to confirm, at a functional level, the hypothesis that regional TCRs recognize regional mutations.

V is reduced by 1 base and J by 0 bases, leaving a spacing of 14 bases between them. From the cysteine up to the phenylalanine, the CDR3 has a length of 17 residues. Just CDR3 DNA is preserved here, 51 bases in frame from base 1. The germline V gene sets CDR1 to KGHSH and CDR2 to LQKENI. This specimen's time point label, interpreted: sample taken at primary tumor resection. TCR sequencing used whole RNA extracted from tumor and nontumor lung tissue, or from cryopreserved PBMC samples, without cell sorting. The donors were around 69 patients from the lung TRACERx cohort who had early-stage, untreated non-small cell lung cancer. Patients were selected for TCR sequencing only if sufficient RNA was available from at least two tumor regions. Preparation of the library involved 5' RACE. TCRdb shows the sequencer as NextSeq 500. To allow correction of PCR and sequencing errors, the TCR library protocol tagged every TCR cDNA molecule with a unique molecular identifier. The source study handled its data this way. TCR identification, UMI-based error correction and CDR3 extraction were performed with Decombinator tools. Expanded TCRs were defined as those above a frequency of 2 per 1,000, corresponding to the top 1% of the tumor frequency distribution. Renyi diversity was calculated using the R vegan package after each repertoire was subsampled 100 times to 5,000 TCRs. To build CDR3 similarity networks, amino acid triplet string-kernel similarity was used, and CDR3s were connected when their pairwise similarity was above 0.82. TCRdb reanalyzed the raw reads on its own, using fastp at Q25 for trimming and MiXCR for clone calling, and kept in-frame beta chains. Rows are combined by CDR3 protein, so each entry shows the most common genes and DNA. None of the V and J calls come from the authors' own analysis; TCRdb made them. Within this sample are about 50,000 distinct CDR3 sequences, with roughly 7.2% of them counted one time only. The ten largest make up about 12% of the sample.

This clonotype was seen ten or more times. Its antigen specificity is not known. Per-base quality was not reported, and no clone a single base away is much larger than it. The rearranged chain carries TRBV18 and TRBJ2-3, with no confident D gene call. This specimen was PBMCs, taken at surgery. This sequence was found in a female donor with early-stage non-small cell lung cancer. The DNA reads as follows: TGTGCCAGCTCACCACGTGGGGTTATCTCTAGCACAGATACGCAGTATTTT. This gives the protein CASSPRGVISSTDTQYF.